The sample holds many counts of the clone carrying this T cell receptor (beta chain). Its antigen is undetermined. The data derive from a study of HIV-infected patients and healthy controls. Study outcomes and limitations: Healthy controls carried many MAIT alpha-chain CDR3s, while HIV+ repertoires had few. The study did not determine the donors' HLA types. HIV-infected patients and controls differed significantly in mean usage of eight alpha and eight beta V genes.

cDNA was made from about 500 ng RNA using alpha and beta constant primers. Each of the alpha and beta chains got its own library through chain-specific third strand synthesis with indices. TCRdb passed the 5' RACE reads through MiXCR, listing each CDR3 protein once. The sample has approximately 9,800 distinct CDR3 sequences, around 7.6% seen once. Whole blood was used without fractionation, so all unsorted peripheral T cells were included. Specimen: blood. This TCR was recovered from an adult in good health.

CDR3 in DNA: TGTGCCAGCAGCTTACCCCTAGCGGGGGGGGATGAGCAGTTCTTC. Encoded protein: CASSLPLAGGDEQFF. The chain has TRBV7-9 and TRBJ2-1, with 12 bases lining up with TRBD2. The germline CDR1 and CDR2 sequences are SEHNR and FQNEAQ (reference sequence). This CDR3 comprises 15 residues. V was pared by 2 bases and J by 8 bases, with 4 bases of the junction left unmatched.